This T cell receptor beta chain was retrieved from a study of cytomegalovirus exposure and HLA in healthy donors. Findings of the study overall: Highly shared variants forming one cluster were likely a sequencing artifact. Later analysis identified a missense DCLRE1C variant that was linked to TCR beta V- and J-gene trimming. The authors listed 150 or so TCR beta chains as cytomegalovirus-associated.

A multiplex PCR was run with 60 Vbeta primers and 13 Jbeta primers. TCRdb's table, derived via immunoSEQ multiplex PCR, lists solely in-frame clones and lacks some. The table for this sample gives some 130,000 clones. Comments on this clone: Its antigen is still unknown.

Though nominally healthy at sampling, donors likely had unrecorded immune exposures. CDR1 MDHEN and CDR2 SYDVKM come from the germline V gene. The CDR3 consists of 14 residues. Losses at the gene ends were 3 bases for V and 6 bases for J; bases not matched to a gene: 4. The source of this sequence is a woman aged 40 to 50 in good health and CMV-seropositive. The sample consisted of PBMCs. V is TRBV28 and J is TRBJ2-7; 11 bases are shared with TRBD2. CDR3 sequence reads: CASSFSLAGGEQYF. Here the CDR3 DNA reads TGTGCCAGCAGTTTTTCTCTAGCGGGAGGCGAGCAGTACTTC.